The rows below give T cell receptor beta chains drawn from one sample of a study of glioma-infiltrating T cells. TCRdb re-called the multiplex PCR reads through MiXCR, storing one row per CDR3 protein. The sample has 3,500 to 5,500 distinct CDR3 sequences, around a quarter seen once; the top ten hold around 8.9%. The sequenced sample consisted of glioma tissue, nonneoplastic brain tissue, or PBMCs (not recorded which). Receptors were obtained from a human donor with low-grade glioma or glioblastoma, undergoing nonglioma brain surgery, or in good health (not recorded which). Each CDR3 is given with its conserved first and last residue. D genes are given only for firm matches. Size is omitted from some rows. Given values are once, few, many or a class for expanded clones.

clone size: once; V gene: TRBV19; D gene: NA; J gene: TRBJ1-2; CDR3 length: 15; CDR3 DNA: TGTGCCAGTAGTATTATCCTACAGGCGGACCGAAGCTACACCTTC; CDR3 protein: CASSIILQADRSYTF
clone size: large; V gene: TRBV27; D gene: NA; J gene: TRBJ2-1; CDR3 length: 13; CDR3 DNA: TGTGCCAGCAAACCTAGCGAAGACAATGAGCAGTTCTTC; CDR3 protein: CASKPSEDNEQFF
clone size: medium-sized; V gene: TRBV6-6; D gene: NA; J gene: TRBJ2-1; CDR3 length: 14; CDR3 DNA: TGTGCCAGCAGTTACGGGGGGGGGGCAGTTGAGCAGTTCTTC; CDR3 protein: CASSYGGGAVEQFF
clone size: many; V gene: TRBV3-1; D gene: TRBD1; J gene: TRBJ2-1; CDR3 length: 16; CDR3 DNA: TGTGCCAGCAGCCAAGATCTGGGACAGGGTCAGAGTGGGCAGTTCTTC; CDR3 protein: CASSQDLGQGQSGQFF
clone size: many; V gene: TRBV9; D gene: TRBD1; J gene: TRBJ2-5; CDR3 length: 13; CDR3 DNA: TGTGCCAGCAGCGCGGGACAGCAAGAGACCCAGTACTTC; CDR3 protein: CASSAGQQETQYF
clone size: NA; V gene: TRBV25-1; D gene: NA; J gene: TRBJ2-1; CDR3 length: 13; CDR3 DNA: TGTGCCAGCAGTGTCGGGACCAACTACGAGCAGTTATTC; CDR3 protein: CASSVGTNYEQLF
clone size: once; V gene: TRBV2; D gene: TRBD2; J gene: TRBJ2-3; CDR3 length: 16; CDR3 DNA: TGTGCCGGCAGTGAGAGAACTAGCGGGCGCACAGATACGCAGTATTTT; CDR3 protein: CAGSERTSGRTDTQYF
clone size: NA; V gene: TRBV4-2; D gene: TRBD2; J gene: TRBJ2-5; CDR3 length: 17; CDR3 DNA: TGTGCCAGCAGCCTGACCGGGACTAGCGGGGACCTCGATACCCAGTACTTC; CDR3 protein: CASSLTGTSGDLDTQYF
clone size: many; V gene: TRBV2; D gene: NA; J gene: TRBJ2-5; CDR3 length: 13; CDR3 DNA: TGTGCCAGCAGAGGTCGGGACCAAGAGACCCAGTACTTC; CDR3 protein: CASRGRDQETQYF
clone size: many; V gene: TRBV4-1; D gene: NA; J gene: TRBJ2-7; CDR3 length: 13; CDR3 DNA: TGCGCCAGCAGCCTACGAACACAGTACGAGCAGTACTTC; CDR3 protein: CASSLRTQYEQYF
clone size: large; V gene: TRBV27; D gene: NA; J gene: TRBJ2-5; CDR3 length: 15; CDR3 DNA: TGTGCCAGCAGTTCAGCCGGGGCCGCCCAAGAGACCCAGTACTTC; CDR3 protein: CASSSAGAAQETQYF
clone size: many; V gene: TRBV5-1; D gene: NA; J gene: TRBJ2-3; CDR3 length: 14; CDR3 DNA: TGCGCCAGCAGCTTAGGGGAGAGGACAGATACGCAGTATTTT; CDR3 protein: CASSLGERTDTQYF
clone size: medium-sized; V gene: TRBV15; D gene: NA; J gene: TRBJ2-3; CDR3 length: 15; CDR3 DNA: TGTGCCACCAGCAGAGTTCTGTCGGGGGCAGATACGCAGTATTTT; CDR3 protein: CATSRVLSGADTQYF
clone size: many; V gene: TRBV12-3/TRBV12-4; D gene: NA; J gene: TRBJ1-6; CDR3 length: 13; CDR3 DNA: TGTGCCAGCAGTTTAGGCGGCAATTCACCCCTCCACTTT; CDR3 protein: CASSLGGNSPLHF
clone size: large; V gene: TRBV6-1; D gene: TRBD1; J gene: TRBJ1-1; CDR3 length: 15; CDR3 DNA: TGTGCCAGCAGTGAATGGGACAGAGGGAACACTGAAGCTTTCTTT; CDR3 protein: CASSEWDRGNTEAFF
clone size: medium-sized; V gene: TRBV20-1; D gene: TRBD1; J gene: TRBJ1-1; CDR3 length: 14; CDR3 DNA: TGCAGTACAGCCAGGGGGACGGGGAGCACTGAAGCTTTCTTT; CDR3 protein: CSTARGTGSTEAFF
clone size: medium-sized; V gene: TRBV7-2; D gene: TRBD1; J gene: TRBJ1-1; CDR3 length: 15; CDR3 DNA: TGTGCCAGCAGCCTTACCGGGACAGCTAACACTGAAGCTTTCTTT; CDR3 protein: CASSLTGTANTEAFF
clone size: medium-sized; V gene: TRBV6-2/TRBV6-3; D gene: TRBD2; J gene: TRBJ2-1; CDR3 length: 14; CDR3 DNA: TGTGCCAGCAGGAAGGGACTAGCATGGAATGAGCAGTTCTTC; CDR3 protein: CASRKGLAWNEQFF
clone size: few; V gene: TRBV29-1; D gene: NA; J gene: TRBJ1-2; CDR3 length: 13; CDR3 DNA: TGCAGCCTTAACCGGGACACGAGCTATGGCTACACCTTC; CDR3 protein: CSLNRDTSYGYTF
clone size: few; V gene: TRBV20-1; D gene: NA; J gene: TRBJ2-1; CDR3 length: 13; CDR3 DNA: TGCACTGCTAGTACCAGCCCCTACAATGAGCAGTTCTTC; CDR3 protein: CTASTSPYNEQFF
clone size: many; V gene: TRBV3-1; D gene: NA; J gene: TRBJ1-1; CDR3 length: 17; CDR3 DNA: TGTGCCAGCAGCCAAGATTTGACAATGCTCACGAACACTGAAGCTTTCTTT; CDR3 protein: CASSQDLTMLTNTEAFF
clone size: few; V gene: TRBV29-1; D gene: NA; J gene: TRBJ1-1; CDR3 length: 13; CDR3 DNA: TGCAGCGTTGAAATTTCAGGGAGGACTGAAGCTTTCTTT; CDR3 protein: CSVEISGRTEAFF
clone size: medium-sized; V gene: TRBV6-2/TRBV6-3; D gene: TRBD2; J gene: TRBJ2-1; CDR3 length: 15; CDR3 DNA: TGTGCCAGCTTCGACCCGGGGCTAGCGGGGGTTGAGCAGTTCTTC; CDR3 protein: CASFDPGLAGVEQFF
clone size: NA; V gene: TRBV12-3/TRBV12-4; D gene: NA; J gene: TRBJ1-1; CDR3 length: 13; CDR3 DNA: TGTGCGAGCAGGGGACCTATGAACACTGAAGGTTTCTTT; CDR3 protein: CASRGPMNTEGFF
clone size: NA; V gene: TRBV6-2/TRBV6-3; D gene: TRBD2; J gene: TRBJ2-5; CDR3 length: 14; CDR3 DNA: TGTGCCAGGAGGACTAGCGGGGGCCTCGATACCCAGTACTTC; CDR3 protein: CARRTSGGLDTQYF
clone size: medium-sized; V gene: TRBV20-1; D gene: NA; J gene: TRBJ1-2; CDR3 length: 14; CDR3 DNA: TGCAGTGCTAAAATAAACCGGGACACCTATGGCTACACCTTC; CDR3 protein: CSAKINRDTYGYTF
clone size: large; V gene: TRBV6-2/TRBV6-3; D gene: TRBD1; J gene: TRBJ2-3; CDR3 length: 14; CDR3 DNA: TGTGCCAGCAAACAGGGGTTCGGGACAGATACGCAGTATTTT; CDR3 protein: CASKQGFGTDTQYF
clone size: many; V gene: TRBV5-4; D gene: NA; J gene: TRBJ1-2; CDR3 length: 13; CDR3 DNA: TGTGCCAGCAGCCCTGACAGAATCTATGGCTACACCTTC; CDR3 protein: CASSPDRIYGYTF
clone size: medium-sized; V gene: TRBV12-3/TRBV12-4; D gene: TRBD2; J gene: TRBJ2-3; CDR3 length: 17; CDR3 DNA: TGTGCCAGCAGTCGCCTTAGCGGGGACCCAAGCACAGATACGCAGTATTTT; CDR3 protein: CASSRLSGDPSTDTQYF
clone size: many; V gene: TRBV6-4; D gene: NA; J gene: TRBJ1-1; CDR3 length: 15; CDR3 DNA: TGTGCCAGCAGGCCAGAGGGAGCAACGAACACTGAAGCTTTCTTT; CDR3 protein: CASRPEGATNTEAFF
clone size: medium-sized; V gene: TRBV20-1; D gene: NA; J gene: TRBJ1-2; CDR3 length: 12; CDR3 DNA: TGCAGTGCTAGGGGGGGAATCTATGGCTACACCTTC; CDR3 protein: CSARGGIYGYTF
clone size: NA; V gene: TRBV25-1; D gene: TRBD2; J gene: TRBJ2-5; CDR3 length: 12; CDR3 DNA: TGTGCCAGCAGGGGGGGGGAGGAGGCCCAGTACTTT; CDR3 protein: CASRGGEEAQYF
clone size: large; V gene: TRBV27; D gene: NA; J gene: TRBJ1-2; CDR3 length: 13; CDR3 DNA: TGTGCCAGCAGTTTGGGAGGAGGCTATGGCTACACCTTC; CDR3 protein: CASSLGGGYGYTF
clone size: many; V gene: TRBV10-3; D gene: NA; J gene: TRBJ2-3; CDR3 length: 16; CDR3 DNA: TGTGCCATCAGTGAGCCAATAGAGCGCCCAACAGATACGCAGTATTTT; CDR3 protein: CAISEPIERPTDTQYF
clone size: medium-sized; V gene: TRBV5-1; D gene: NA; J gene: TRBJ2-1; CDR3 length: 15; CDR3 DNA: TGCGCCAGCAGCTTGGATGGGGGGCCCTACAATGAGCAGTTCTTC; CDR3 protein: CASSLDGGPYNEQFF
clone size: NA; V gene: TRBV29-1; D gene: NA; J gene: TRBJ2-3; CDR3 length: 16; CDR3 DNA: TGCAGCGTTGTTCATATTTTTGCAGAGGATACAGATACGCAGTATTTT; CDR3 protein: CSVVHIFAEDTDTQYF